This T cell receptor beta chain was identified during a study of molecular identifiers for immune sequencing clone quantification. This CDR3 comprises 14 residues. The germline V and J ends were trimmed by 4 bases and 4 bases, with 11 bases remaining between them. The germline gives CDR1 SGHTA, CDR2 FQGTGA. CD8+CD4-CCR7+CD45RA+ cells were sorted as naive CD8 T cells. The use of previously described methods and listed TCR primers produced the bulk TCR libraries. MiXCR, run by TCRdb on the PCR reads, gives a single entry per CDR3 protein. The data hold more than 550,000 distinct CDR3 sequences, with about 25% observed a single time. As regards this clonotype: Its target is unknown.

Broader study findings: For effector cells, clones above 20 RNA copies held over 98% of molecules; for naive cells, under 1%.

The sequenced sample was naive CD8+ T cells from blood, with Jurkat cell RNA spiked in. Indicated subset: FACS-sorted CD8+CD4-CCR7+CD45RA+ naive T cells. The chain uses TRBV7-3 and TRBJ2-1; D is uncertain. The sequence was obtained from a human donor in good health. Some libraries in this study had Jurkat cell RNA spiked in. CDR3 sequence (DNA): TGTGCCAGCAGCTCTGGGCTAGTTTACAATGAGCAGTTCTTC. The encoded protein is CASSSGLVYNEQFF. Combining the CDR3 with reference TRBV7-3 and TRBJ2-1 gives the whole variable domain GAGVSQTPSNKVTEKGKYVELRCDPISGHTALYWYRQSLGQGPEFLIYFQGTGAADDSGLPNDRFFAVRPEGSVSTLKIQRTERGDSAVYLCASSSGLVYNEQFFGPGTRLTVL.